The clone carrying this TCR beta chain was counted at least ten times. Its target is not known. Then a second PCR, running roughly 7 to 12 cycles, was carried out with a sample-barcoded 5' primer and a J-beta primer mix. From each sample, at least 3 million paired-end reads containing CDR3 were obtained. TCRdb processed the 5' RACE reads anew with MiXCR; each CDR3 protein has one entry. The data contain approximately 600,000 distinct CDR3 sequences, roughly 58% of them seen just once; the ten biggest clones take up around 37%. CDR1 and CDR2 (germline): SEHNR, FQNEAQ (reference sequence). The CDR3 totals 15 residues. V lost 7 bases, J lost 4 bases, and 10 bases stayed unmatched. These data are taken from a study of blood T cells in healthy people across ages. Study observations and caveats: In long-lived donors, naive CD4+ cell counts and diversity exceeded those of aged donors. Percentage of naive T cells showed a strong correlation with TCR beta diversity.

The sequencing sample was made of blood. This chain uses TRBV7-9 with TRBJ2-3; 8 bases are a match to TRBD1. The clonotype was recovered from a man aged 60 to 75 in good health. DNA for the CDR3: TGTGCCAGCAACCTCGGACAGGGTGTCTCAGATACGCAGTATTTT. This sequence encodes CASNLGQGVSDTQYF.